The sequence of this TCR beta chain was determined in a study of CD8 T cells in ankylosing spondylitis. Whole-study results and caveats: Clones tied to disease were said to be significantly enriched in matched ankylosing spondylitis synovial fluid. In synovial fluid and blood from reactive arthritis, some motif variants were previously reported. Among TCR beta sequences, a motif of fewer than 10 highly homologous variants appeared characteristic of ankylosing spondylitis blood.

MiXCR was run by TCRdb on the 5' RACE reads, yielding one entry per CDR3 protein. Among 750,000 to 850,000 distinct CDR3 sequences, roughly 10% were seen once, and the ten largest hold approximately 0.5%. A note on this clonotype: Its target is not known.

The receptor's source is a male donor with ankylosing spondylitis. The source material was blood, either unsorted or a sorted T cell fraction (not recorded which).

The CDR3 nucleotides read TGTGCCAGCCGCCTAGGGCTCGCGCGGGAGGGCCAAGGCAATGAGCAGTTCTTC. This gives the protein CASRLGLAREGQGNEQFF. The V call is TRBV6-1, the J call TRBJ2-1, with 9 nucleotides matching TRBD2. V dropped 8 bases and J dropped 6; count of bases not matched to a gene: 20. Germline V gene data show CDR1 as MNHNS and CDR2 as SASEGT. The CDR3 spans 18 residues.